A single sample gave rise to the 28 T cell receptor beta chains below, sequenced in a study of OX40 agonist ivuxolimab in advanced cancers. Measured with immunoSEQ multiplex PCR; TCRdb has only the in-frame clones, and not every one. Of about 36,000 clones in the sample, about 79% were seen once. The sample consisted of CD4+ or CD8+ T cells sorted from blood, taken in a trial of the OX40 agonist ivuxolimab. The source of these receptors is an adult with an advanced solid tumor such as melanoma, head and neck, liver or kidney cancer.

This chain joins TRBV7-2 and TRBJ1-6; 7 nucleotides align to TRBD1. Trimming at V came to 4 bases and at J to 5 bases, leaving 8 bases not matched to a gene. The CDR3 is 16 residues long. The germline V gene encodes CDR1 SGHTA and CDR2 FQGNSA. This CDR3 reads CASSSTGVHNNSPLHF. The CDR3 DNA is TGTGCCAGCAGCTCCACAGGGGTCCATAATAATTCACCCCTCCACTTT.

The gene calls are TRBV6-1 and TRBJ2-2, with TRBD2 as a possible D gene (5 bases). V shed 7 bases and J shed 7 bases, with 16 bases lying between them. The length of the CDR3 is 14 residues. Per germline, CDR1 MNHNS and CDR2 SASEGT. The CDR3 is CASTVGPRDGELFF. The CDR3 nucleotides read TGTGCCAGCACTGTCGGGCCGAGGGACGGGGAGCTGTTTTTT.

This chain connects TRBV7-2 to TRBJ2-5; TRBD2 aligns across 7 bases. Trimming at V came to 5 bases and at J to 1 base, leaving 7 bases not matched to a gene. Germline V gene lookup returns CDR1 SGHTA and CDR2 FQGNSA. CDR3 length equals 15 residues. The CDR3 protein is CASSPQRGAQETQYF. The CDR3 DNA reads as TGTGCCAGCAGCCCCCAGCGGGGCGCCCAAGAGACCCAGTACTTC.

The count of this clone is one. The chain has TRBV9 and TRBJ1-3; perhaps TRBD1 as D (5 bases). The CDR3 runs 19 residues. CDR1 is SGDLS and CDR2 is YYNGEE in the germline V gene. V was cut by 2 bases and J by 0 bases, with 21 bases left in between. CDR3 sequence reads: CASSVCSDTPATSGNTIYF. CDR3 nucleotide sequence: TGTGCCAGCAGCGTTTGCTCGGACACCCCGGCGACCTCTGGAAACACCATATATTTT.

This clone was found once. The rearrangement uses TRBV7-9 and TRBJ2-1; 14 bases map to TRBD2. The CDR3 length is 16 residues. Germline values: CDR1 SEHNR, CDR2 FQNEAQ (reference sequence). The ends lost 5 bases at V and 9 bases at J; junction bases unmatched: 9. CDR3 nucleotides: TGTGCCAGCAGCACTCGGACTAGCGGGGGGTCGTCTGAGCAGTTCTTC. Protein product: CASSTRTSGGSSEQFF.

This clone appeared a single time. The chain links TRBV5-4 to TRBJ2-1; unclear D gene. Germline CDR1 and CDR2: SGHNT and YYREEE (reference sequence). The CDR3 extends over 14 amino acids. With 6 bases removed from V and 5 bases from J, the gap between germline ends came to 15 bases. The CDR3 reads CASNTPKKHNEQFF. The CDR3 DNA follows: TGTGCCAGCAACACACCGAAAAAACACAATGAGCAGTTCTTC.

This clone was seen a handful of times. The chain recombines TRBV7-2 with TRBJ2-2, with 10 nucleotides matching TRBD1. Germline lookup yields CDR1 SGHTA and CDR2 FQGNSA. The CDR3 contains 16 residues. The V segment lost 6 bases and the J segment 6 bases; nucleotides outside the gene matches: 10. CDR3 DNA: TGTGCCAGCAGACGACAGGGGGCTCTTACGGCCGGGGAGCTGTTTTTT. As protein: CASRRQGALTAGELFF.

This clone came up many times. The CDR3 is CASKLNREGKAFF. The CDR3 region has the DNA TGCGCCAGCAAACTGAACAGGGAAGGTAAAGCTTTCTTT. The V and J genes are TRBV5-1 and TRBJ1-1, with a possible D match to TRBD1 (6 bases). CDR3 length: 13 residues. Germline V CDR1 and CDR2: SGHRS, YFSETQ. The V and J ends lost 6 bases and 9 bases respectively, with 18 bases between them.

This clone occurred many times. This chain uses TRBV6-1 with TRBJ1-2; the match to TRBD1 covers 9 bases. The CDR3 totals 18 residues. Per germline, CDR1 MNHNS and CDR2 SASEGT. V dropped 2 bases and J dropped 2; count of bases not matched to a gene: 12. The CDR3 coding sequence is TGTGCCAGCAGTGAAATTCGCCCGCCGACAGGGGGGAACTATGGCTACACCTTC. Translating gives CASSEIRPPTGGNYGYTF.

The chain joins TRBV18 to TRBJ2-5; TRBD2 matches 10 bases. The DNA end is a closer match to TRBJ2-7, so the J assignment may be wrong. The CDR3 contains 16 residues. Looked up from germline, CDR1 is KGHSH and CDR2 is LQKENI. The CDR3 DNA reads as TGTGCCAGCTCACCACCCGGGACTAGCGTCCTCTACGAGCAGTACTTC. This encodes CASSPPGTSVLYEQYF.

CDR3 sequence (DNA): TGTGCCAGCAGCGTAGAAGGGACTAGCGGGGTAGAGACCCAGTACTTC. It is translated as CASSVEGTSGVETQYF. This rearrangement joins TRBV9 to TRBJ2-5, with TRBD2 matching over 13 bases. V lost 0 bases, J lost 4 bases, and 3 bases stayed unmatched. Germline values: CDR1 SGDLS, CDR2 YYNGEE. CDR3 length: 16 amino acids. The variable domain in full, completed from reference TRBV9 and TRBJ2-5, reads DSGVTQTPKHLITATGQRVTLRCSPRSGDLSVYWYQQSLDQGLQFLIQYYNGEERAKGNILERFSAQQFPDLHSELNLSSLELGDSALYFCASSVEGTSGVETQYFGPGTRLLVL.

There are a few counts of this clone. For the CDR3, the DNA is TGCGCCAGCAGCCGAGTCCGGGAAAATGAGCAGTTCTTC. It yields the protein CASSRVRENEQFF. This chain joins TRBV4-1 and TRBJ2-1, with a weak D call TRBD2 (5 bases). Trimming pared 4 bases from V and 7 bases from J, leaving 11 bases between. Germline V gene sequence: CDR1 MGHRA, CDR2 YSYEKL. The CDR3 is 13 amino acids.

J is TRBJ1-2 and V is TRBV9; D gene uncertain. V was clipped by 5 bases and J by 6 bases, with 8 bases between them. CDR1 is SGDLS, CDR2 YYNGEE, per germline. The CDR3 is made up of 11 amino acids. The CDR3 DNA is TGTGCCAGCAGGCGTGACGATGGCTACACCTTC. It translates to CASRRDDGYTF.

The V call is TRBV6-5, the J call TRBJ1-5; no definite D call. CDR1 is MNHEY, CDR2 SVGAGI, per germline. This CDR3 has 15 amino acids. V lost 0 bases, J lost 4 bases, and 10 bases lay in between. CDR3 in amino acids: CASSYSNGRNQPQHF. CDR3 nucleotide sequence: TGTGCCAGCAGTTACTCGAACGGCAGAAATCAGCCCCAGCATTTT.

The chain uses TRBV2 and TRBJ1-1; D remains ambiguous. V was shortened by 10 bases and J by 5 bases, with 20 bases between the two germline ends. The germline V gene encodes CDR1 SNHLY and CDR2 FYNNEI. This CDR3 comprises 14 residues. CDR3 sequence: CATALRPGGTEAFF. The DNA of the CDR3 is TGTGCCACCGCCCTCCGTCCAGGAGGGACTGAAGCTTTCTTT.

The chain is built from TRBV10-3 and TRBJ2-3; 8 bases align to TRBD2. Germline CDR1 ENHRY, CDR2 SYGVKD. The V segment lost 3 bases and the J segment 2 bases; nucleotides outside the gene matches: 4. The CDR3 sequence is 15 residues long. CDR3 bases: TGTGCCATCAGTGATGGCGGGGGGAACACAGATACGCAGTATTTT. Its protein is CAISDGGGNTDTQYF.

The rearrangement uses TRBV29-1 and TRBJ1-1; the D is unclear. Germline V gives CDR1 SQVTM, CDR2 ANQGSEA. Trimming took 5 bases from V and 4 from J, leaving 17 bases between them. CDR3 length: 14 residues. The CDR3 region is CSVIPGQVGTEAFF. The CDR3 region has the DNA TGCAGCGTTATTCCGGGCCAGGTTGGCACTGAAGCTTTCTTT.

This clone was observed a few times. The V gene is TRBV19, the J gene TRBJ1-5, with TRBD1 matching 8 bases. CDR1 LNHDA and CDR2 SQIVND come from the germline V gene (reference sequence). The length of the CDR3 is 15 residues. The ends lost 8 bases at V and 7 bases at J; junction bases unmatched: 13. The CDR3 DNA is TGTGCCAGTTCCCTCGTCCAGGGGGCAGGGCAGCCCCAGCATTTT. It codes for CASSLVQGAGQPQHF.

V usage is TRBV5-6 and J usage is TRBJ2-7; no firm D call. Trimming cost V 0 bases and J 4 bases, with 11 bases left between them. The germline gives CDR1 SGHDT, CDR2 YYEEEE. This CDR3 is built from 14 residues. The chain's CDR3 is CASSLGRWSYEQYF. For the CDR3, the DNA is TGTGCCAGCAGCTTGGGGAGATGGAGTTACGAGCAGTACTTC.

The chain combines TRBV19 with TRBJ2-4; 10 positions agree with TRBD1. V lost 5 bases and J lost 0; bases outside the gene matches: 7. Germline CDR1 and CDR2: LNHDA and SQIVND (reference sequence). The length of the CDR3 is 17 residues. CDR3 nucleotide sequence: TGTGCCAGTAGTGGGGGGACAGGGGCCGTAGCCAAAAACATTCAGTACTTC. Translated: CASSGGTGAVAKNIQYF.

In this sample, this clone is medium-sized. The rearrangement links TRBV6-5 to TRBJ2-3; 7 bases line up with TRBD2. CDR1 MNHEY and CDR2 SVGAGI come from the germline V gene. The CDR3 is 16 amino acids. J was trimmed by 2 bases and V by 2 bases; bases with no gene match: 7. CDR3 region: CASSYGSGTNTDTQYF. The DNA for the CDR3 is TGTGCCAGCAGTTACGGCTCCGGGACTAACACAGATACGCAGTATTTT.

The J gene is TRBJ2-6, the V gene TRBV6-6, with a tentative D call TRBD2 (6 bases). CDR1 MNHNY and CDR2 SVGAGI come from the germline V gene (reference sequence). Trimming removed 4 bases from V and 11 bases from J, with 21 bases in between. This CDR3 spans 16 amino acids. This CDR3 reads CASSFTPSGSEDVLTF. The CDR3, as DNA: TGTGCCAGCAGTTTTACCCCCTCCGGGAGCGAGGACGTCCTGACTTTC.

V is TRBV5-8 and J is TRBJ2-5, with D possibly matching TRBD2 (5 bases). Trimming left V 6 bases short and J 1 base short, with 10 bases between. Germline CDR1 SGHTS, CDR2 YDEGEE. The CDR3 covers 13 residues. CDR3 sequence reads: CASNWRSQETQYF. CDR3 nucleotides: TGTGCCAGCAATTGGAGGAGCCAAGAGACCCAGTACTTC.

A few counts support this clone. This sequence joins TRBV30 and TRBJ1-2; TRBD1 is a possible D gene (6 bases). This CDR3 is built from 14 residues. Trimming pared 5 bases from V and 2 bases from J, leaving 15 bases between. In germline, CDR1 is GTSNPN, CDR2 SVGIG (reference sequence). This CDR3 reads CAWDPKRGNYGYTF. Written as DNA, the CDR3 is TGTGCCTGGGACCCAAAAAGGGGGAACTATGGCTACACCTTC.

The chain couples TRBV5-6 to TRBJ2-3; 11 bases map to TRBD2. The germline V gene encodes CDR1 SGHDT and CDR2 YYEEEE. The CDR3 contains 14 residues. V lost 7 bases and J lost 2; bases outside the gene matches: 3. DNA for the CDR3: TGTGCCAGCCGACTAGCGGGGTACACAGATACGCAGTATTTT. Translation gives CASRLAGYTDTQYF.

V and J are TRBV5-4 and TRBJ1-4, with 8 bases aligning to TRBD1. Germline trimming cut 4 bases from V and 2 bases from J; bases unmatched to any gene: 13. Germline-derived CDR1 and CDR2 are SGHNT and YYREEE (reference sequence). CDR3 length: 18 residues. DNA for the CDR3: TGTGCCAGCAGCAATGGAATTAGTACAGGGGGGACTAATGAAAAACTGTTTTTT. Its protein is CASSNGISTGGTNEKLFF.

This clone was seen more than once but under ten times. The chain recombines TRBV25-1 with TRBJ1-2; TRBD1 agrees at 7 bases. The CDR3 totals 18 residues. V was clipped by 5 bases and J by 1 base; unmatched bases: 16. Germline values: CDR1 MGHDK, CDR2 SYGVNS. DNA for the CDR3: TGTGCCAGCAGTCCAGCGCCAGGACAGGAGAGGAGTAACTATGGCTACACCTTC. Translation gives CASSPAPGQERSNYGYTF.

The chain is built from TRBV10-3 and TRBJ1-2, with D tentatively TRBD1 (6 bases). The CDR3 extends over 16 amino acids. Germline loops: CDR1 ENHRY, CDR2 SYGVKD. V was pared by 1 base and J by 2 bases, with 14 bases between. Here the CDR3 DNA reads TGTGCCATCAGTGAGTTAGGGGGGCGAACAAACTATGGCTACACCTTC. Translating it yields CAISELGGRTNYGYTF.